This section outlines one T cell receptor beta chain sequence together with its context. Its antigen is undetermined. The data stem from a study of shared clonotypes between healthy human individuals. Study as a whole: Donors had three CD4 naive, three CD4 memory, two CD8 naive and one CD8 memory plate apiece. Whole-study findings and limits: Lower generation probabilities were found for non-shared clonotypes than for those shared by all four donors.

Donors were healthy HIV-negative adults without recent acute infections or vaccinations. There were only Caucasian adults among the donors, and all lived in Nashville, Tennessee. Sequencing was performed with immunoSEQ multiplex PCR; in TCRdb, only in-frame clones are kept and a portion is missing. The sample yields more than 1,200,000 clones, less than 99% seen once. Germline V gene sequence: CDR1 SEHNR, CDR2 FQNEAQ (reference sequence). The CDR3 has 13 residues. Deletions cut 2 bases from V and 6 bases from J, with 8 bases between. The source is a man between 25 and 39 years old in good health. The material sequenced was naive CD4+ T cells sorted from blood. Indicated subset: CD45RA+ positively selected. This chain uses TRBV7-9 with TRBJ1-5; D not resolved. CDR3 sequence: CASSLREGQPQHF. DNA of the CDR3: TGTGCCAGCAGCTTAAGGGAAGGTCAGCCCCAGCATTTT.